This T cell receptor (beta chain) was profiled in a study of T cell changes during pregnancy in multiple sclerosis. CDR1 and CDR2 (germline): ENHRY, SYGVKD. V was pared by 6 bases and J by 0 bases, with 5 bases of the junction left unmatched. The length of the CDR3 is 15 residues. Some clones are missing from TCRdb's copy, which holds only in-frame ones; the method was immunoSEQ multiplex PCR. The data show tens of thousands of clones, roughly 92% seen once. This rearrangement joins TRBV10-3 to TRBJ1-3; 7 bases line up with TRBD1. This TCR came from a female donor with multiple sclerosis, enrolled in a pregnancy study. The sequencing here drew on peripheral blood, taken in the second trimester of pregnancy. The CDR3 here is CAISSGQSSGNTIYF. The CDR3 DNA sequence: TGTGCCATCAGCTCGGGACAGAGCTCTGGAAACACCATATATTTT.